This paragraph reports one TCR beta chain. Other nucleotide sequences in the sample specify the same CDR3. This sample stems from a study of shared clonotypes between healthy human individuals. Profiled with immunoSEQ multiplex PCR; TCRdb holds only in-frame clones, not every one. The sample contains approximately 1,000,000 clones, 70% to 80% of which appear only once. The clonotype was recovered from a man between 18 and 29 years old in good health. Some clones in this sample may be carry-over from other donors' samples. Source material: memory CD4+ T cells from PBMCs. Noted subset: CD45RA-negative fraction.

CDR3 in amino acids: CASSLVGGSDTQYF. The DNA of the CDR3 is TGCGCCAGCAGCTTGGTGGGGGGCTCAGATACGCAGTATTTT. The J gene is TRBJ2-3, the V gene TRBV5-1; D possibly uses TRBD1 or TRBD2 (6 bases each). The CDR3 runs 14 residues. Germline V lookup: CDR1 SGHRS, CDR2 YFSETQ. V was clipped by 0 bases and J by 4 bases, with 9 bases between them.